This T cell receptor (beta chain) was recorded in a study of T cells in Graves' hyperthyroidism and ophthalmopathy. V shed 5 bases and J 6 bases; nucleotides not matched to a gene: 15. Germline V gives CDR1 SGHAT, CDR2 FQDESV (reference sequence). CDR3 length: 17 amino acids. This clonotype was seen ten or more times. RNA transcripts gave rise to amplified TCR beta CDR3 regions. HTBI primers were used for first-round RT-PCR of the TCR CDR3. TCRdb independently ran MiXCR on the multiplex PCR reads; one entry per CDR3 protein. The data hold around 450,000 distinct CDR3 sequences, with around 16% observed a single time.

This sequence originates from a woman between 18 and 29 years old with Graves' hyperthyroidism. The rearrangement joins TRBV11-1 to TRBJ2-2; TRBD1 agrees at 7 bases. Sequencing was performed on blood. Written as DNA, the CDR3 is TGTGCCAGCAGCGAACGTCAAGGGGGCATTAGGGCCGGGGAGCTGTTTTTT. It encodes CASSERQGGIRAGELFF.